This T cell receptor (beta chain) was captured by sequencing in a study of T cell responses to AZD1222 COVID-19 vaccine. Pooled in the analysis were second doses at about 4 or about 12 weeks. Turning to this clone: Its antigen remains unknown.

The V gene end was trimmed by 2 bases and the J gene end by 0 bases; junction bases not matched to a gene: 2. The CDR3 length is 16 residues. Per germline, CDR1 LGHDT and CDR2 YNNKEL (reference sequence). Study outcomes and limitations: At baseline, seropositivity was found in only a handful of AZD1222 recipients. Targeting of unmutated variant regions was reportedly seen in nearly half of spike-specific TCRs. Clonal diversity may have been underestimated in mostly white British donors.

Sequenced by immunoSEQ multiplex PCR; TCRdb stores in-frame clones only, minus some. Among under 140,000 clones, around 90% were seen once, and the ten largest hold approximately 15%. The rearrangement links TRBV3-1 (or the pseudogene TRBV3-2) to TRBJ2-3; 10 nucleotides align to TRBD2. The input for sequencing was peripheral blood, taken 28 days after the second AZD1222 dose. This TCR derives from an adult who received the AZD1222 COVID-19 vaccine. The CDR3: CASSQNSGGSTDTQYF. The CDR3 nucleotides are TGTGCCAGCAGCCAAAATAGCGGGGGGAGCACAGATACGCAGTATTTT.